This TCR beta chain was recorded in a study of T-cell memory formation after mild COVID-19. Notes on the study in general: Memory cells collected pre-infection included some clones that later responded, suggesting cross-reactive memory joined. Day 15 to 85 contracting clones showed balanced CD4/CD8; day 15 to 37 expanders favored CD4+.

The CDR3 covers 12 residues. The V end lost 1 base, the J end lost 15 bases, and 10 bases lay between the germline ends. Concerning this clonotype: Antigen specificity is unknown.

TCRdb re-called the 5' RACE reads with MiXCR, one entry per CDR3 protein. The sample contains approximately 260,000 distinct CDR3 sequences, about a sixth of which appear only once. Source material: PBMCs or a T cell subset sorted from them (not recorded which). The receptor was derived from a man younger than 35 who had mild COVID-19 (a few samples of this study predate the infection). Cell type and time point are not known. The chain joins TRBV12-3 or TRBV12-4 to TRBJ1-6; D is uncertain. CDR3 region: CASSLGRRDLHF. CDR3 bases: TGTGCCAGCAGTTTAGGGCGTCGGGACCTCCACTTT.